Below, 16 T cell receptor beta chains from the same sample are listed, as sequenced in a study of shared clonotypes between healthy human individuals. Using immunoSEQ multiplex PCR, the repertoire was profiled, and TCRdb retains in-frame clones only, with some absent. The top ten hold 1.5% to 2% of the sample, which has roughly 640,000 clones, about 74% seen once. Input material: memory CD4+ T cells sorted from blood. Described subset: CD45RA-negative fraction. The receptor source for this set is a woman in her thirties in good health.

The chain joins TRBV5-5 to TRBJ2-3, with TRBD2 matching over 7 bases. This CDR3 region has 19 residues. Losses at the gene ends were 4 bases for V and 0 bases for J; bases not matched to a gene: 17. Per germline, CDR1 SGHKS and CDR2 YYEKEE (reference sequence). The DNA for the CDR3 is TGTGCCAGCAGCAAAACACTAGCGCCCAATTTACCTAGCACAGATACGCAGTATTTT. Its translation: CASSKTLAPNLPSTDTQYF.

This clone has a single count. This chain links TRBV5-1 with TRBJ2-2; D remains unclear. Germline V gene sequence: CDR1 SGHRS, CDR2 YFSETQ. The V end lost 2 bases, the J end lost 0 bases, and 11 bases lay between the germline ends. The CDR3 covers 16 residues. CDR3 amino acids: CASSLSAATNTGELFF. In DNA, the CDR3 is TGCGCCAGCAGCTTATCGGCAGCTACGAACACCGGGGAGCTGTTTTTT. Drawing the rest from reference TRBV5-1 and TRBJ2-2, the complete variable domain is KAGVTQTPRYLIKTRGQQVTLSCSPISGHRSVSWYQQTPGQGLQFLFEYFSETQRNKGNFPGRFSGRQFSNSRSEMNVSTLELGDSALYLCASSLSAATNTGELFFGEGSRLTVL.

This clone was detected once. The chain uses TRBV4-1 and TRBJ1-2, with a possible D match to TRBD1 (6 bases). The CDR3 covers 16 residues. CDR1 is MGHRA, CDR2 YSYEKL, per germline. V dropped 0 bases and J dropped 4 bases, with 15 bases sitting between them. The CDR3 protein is CASSQDSTGGVYGYTF. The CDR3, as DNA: TGCGCCAGCAGCCAAGATTCGACAGGTGGCGTCTATGGCTACACCTTC.

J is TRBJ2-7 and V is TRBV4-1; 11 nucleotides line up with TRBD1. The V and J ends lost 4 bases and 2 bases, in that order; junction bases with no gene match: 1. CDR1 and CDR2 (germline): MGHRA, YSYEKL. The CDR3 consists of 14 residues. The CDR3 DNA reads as TGCGCCAGCAGCCCGGACAGGGGGCCCTACGAGCAGTACTTC. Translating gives CASSPDRGPYEQYF.

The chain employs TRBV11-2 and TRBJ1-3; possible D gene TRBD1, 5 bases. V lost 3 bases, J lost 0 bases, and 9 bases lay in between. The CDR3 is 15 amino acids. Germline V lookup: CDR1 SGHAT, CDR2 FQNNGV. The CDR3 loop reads CASSFQGSSGNTIYF. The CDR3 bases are TGTGCCAGCAGCTTCCAGGGTTCCTCTGGAAACACCATATATTTT.

CDR3 sequence reads: CASSLAGGTYEQYF. CDR3 DNA sequence: TGTGCCAGCTCACTAGCGGGAGGGACCTACGAGCAGTACTTC. This rearrangement joins TRBV18 to TRBJ2-7, with TRBD2 identical over 11 bases. The CDR3 sequence is 14 residues long. V lost 4 bases to trimming and J lost 2 bases; unmatched junction nucleotides: 1. Germline CDR1 reads KGHSH; CDR2 reads LQKENI.

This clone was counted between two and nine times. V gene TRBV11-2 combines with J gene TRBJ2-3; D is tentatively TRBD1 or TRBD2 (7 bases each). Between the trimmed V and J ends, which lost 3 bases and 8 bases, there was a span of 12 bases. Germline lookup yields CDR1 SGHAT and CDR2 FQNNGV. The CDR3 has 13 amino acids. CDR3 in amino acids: CASSFRGGSTQYF. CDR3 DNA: TGTGCCAGCAGCTTCAGGGGGGGAAGTACGCAGTATTTT.

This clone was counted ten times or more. The CDR3 loop is CASSGIGNRNTIYF. For the CDR3, the DNA is TGTGCCAGCAGTGGAATCGGAAACCGAAACACCATATATTTT. V and J are TRBV25-1 and TRBJ1-3; no definite D call. Germline-derived CDR1 and CDR2 are MGHDK and SYGVNS. V lost 4 bases to trimming and J lost 5 bases, with 12 bases between them. CDR3 length: 14 residues.

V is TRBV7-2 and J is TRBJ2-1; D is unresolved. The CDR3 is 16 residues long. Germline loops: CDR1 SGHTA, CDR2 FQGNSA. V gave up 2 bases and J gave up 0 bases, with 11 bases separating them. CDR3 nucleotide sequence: TGTGCCAGCAGCTTATCGCCCCGGAGCTCCTACAATGAGCAGTTCTTC. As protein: CASSLSPRSSYNEQFF.

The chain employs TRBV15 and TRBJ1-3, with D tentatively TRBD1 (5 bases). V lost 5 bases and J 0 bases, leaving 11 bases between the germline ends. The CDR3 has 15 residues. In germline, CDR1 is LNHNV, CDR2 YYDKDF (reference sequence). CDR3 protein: CATSRDRFSGNTIYF. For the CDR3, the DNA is TGTGCCACCAGCCGGGACCGCTTCTCTGGAAACACCATATATTTT.

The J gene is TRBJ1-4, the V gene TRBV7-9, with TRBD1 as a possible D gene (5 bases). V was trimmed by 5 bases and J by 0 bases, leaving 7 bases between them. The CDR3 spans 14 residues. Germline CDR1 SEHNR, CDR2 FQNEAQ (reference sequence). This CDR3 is CASSPGTTNEKLFF. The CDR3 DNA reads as TGTGCCAGCAGCCCAGGGACAACTAATGAAAAACTGTTTTTT.

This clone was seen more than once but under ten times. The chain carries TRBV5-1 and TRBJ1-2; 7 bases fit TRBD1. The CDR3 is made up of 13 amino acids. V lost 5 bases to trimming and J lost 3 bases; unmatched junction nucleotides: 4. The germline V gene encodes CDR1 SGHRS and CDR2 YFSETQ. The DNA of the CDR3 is TGCGCCAGCAGTGCTGACAGGGACTATGGCTACACCTTC. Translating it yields CASSADRDYGYTF.

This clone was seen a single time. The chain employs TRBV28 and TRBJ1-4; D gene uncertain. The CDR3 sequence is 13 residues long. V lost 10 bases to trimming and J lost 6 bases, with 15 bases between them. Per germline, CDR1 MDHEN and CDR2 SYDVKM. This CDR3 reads CATLYGVDEKLFF. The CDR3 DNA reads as TGTGCCACCCTATACGGGGTGGATGAAAAACTGTTTTTT.

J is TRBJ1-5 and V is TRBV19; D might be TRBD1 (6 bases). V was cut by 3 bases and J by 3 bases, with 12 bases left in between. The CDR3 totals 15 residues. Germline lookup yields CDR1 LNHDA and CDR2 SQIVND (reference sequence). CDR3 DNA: TGTGCCAGTAGTATGAGGGGGGCCAACAATCAGCCCCAGCATTTT. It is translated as CASSMRGANNQPQHF. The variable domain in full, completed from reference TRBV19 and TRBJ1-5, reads DGGITQSPKYLFRKEGQNVTLSCEQNLNHDAMYWYRQDPGQGLRLIYYSQIVNDFQKGDIAEGYSVSREKKESFPLTVTSAQKNPTAFYLCASSMRGANNQPQHFGDGTRLSIL.

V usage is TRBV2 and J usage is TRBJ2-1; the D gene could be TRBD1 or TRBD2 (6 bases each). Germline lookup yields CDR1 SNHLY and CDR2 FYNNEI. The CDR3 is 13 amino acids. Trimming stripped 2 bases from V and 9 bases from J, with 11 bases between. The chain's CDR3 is CASSEWGAGEQFF. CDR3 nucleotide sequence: TGTGCCAGCAGTGAATGGGGGGCGGGTGAGCAGTTCTTC.

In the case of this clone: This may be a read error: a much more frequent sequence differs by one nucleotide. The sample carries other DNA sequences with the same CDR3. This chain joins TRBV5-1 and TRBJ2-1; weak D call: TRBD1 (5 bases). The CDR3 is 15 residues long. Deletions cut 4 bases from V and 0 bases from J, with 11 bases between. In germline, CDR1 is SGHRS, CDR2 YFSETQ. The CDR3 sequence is CASSVDSSSYNEQFF. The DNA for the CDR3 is TGCGCCAGCAGCGTCGACAGTAGCTCCTACAATGAGCAGTTCTTC.